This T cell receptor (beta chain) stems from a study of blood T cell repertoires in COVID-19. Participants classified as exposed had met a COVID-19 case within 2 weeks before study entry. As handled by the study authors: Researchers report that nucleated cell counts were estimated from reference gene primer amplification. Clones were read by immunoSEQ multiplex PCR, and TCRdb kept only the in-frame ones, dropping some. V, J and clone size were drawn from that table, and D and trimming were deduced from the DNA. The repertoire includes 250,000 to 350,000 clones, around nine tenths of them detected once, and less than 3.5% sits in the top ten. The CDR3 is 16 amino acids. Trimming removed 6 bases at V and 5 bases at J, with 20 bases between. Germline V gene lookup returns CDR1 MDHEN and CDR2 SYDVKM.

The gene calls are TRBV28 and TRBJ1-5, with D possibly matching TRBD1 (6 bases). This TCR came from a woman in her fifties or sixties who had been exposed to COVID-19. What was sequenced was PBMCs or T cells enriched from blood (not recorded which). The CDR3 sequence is CASRDLTGYPDQPQHF. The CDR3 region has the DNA TGTGCCAGCAGAGACCTGACAGGTTATCCCGATCAGCCCCAGCATTTT.